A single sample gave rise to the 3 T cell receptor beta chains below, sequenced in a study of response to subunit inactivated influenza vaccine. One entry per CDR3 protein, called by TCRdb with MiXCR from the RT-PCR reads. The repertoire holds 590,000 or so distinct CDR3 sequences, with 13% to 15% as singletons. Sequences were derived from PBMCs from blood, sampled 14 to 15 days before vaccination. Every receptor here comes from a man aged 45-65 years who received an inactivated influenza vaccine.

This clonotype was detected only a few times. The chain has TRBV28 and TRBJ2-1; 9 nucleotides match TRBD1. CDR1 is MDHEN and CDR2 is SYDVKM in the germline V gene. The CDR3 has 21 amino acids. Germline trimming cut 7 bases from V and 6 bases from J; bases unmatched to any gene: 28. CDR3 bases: TGTGCCAGCACCCCACCGAAGACGGGACAGGGCGTCCAGCGGCTTTCCAATGAGCAGTTCTTC. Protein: CASTPPKTGQGVQRLSNEQFF.

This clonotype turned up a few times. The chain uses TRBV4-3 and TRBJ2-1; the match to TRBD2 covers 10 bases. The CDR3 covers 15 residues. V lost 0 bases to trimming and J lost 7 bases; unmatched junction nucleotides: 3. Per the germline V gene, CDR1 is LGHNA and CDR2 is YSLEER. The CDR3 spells CASSQDRLAGNEQFF. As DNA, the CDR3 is TGCGCCAGCAGCCAAGATAGACTAGCGGGTAATGAGCAGTTCTTC.

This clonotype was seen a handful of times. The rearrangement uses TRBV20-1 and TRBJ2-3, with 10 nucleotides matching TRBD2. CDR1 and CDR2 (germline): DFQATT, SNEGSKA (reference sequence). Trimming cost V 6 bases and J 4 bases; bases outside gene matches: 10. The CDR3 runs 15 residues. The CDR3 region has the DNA TGCAGTGCAAATAGAGCGGGAGGGGGGCCAGATACGCAGTATTTT. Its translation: CSANRAGGGPDTQYF.